This TCR beta chain was captured in a study of T cell changes during pregnancy in multiple sclerosis. Using immunoSEQ multiplex PCR, the repertoire was profiled, and TCRdb retains in-frame clones only, with some absent. The table lists 55,000 to 65,000 clones, under 95% of them singletons. The germline V gene has CDR1 KGHSH and CDR2 LQKENI. CDR3 length: 13 residues. The V gene lost 5 bases and the J gene lost 5 bases, with 13 bases spanning the gap. The source of this sequence is a female donor in good health, enrolled as a control in a pregnancy study. The J gene is TRBJ2-7, the V gene TRBV18; maybe TRBD2 (6 bases). Sequences were derived from peripheral blood, sampled in the first trimester of pregnancy. The CDR3 region is CASSASAGNEQYF. The CDR3 DNA is TGTGCCAGCTCAGCCTCCGCGGGGAACGAGCAGTACTTC.